The 17 T cell receptor beta chains in this list originate from one sample, sequenced in a study of regulatory T cells in long-lasting Graves disease. For TCR beta, libraries came from iRepertoire HTBI primers and Arm-PCR of CDR3 regions. TCRdb analysed the multiplex PCR reads with MiXCR anew, one entry per CDR3 protein. Of 350,000 to 450,000 distinct CDR3 sequences in the sample, roughly 17% were seen once. Regarding time point: newly diagnosed GD, antithyroid drugs for less than 3 months. PBMCs were the source of the RNA used for TCR sequencing. This sample was shared with a second study, whose subject was T cells in Graves' hyperthyroidism and ophthalmopathy.

The source material was peripheral blood mononuclear cells (PBMCs), sampled at new diagnosis, from a patient treated with antithyroid drugs. The receptors here all came from a man in his forties with Graves disease.

This clonotype was seen more than once but under ten times. V usage is TRBV2 and J usage is TRBJ1-3; the match to TRBD1 covers 8 bases. The CDR3 spans 13 residues. Germline V gene sequence: CDR1 SNHLY, CDR2 FYNNEI. After removal of 9 bases from V and 7 bases from J, the junction contained 8 bases not matched to a gene. CDR3 residues: CASRDRTYNTIYF. The CDR3 DNA reads TGTGCCAGTAGGGACAGGACCTATAACACCATATATTTT. The full variable domain, with the rest looked up from reference TRBV2 and TRBJ1-3, is EPEVTQTPSHQVTQMGQEVILRCVPISNHLYFYWYRQILGQKVEFLVSFYNNEISEKSEIFDDQFSVERPDGSNFTLKIRSTKLEDSAMYFCASRDRTYNTIYFGEGSWLTVV.

In its sample, this clonotype was seen a few times. The chain employs TRBV6-1 and TRBJ2-1, with D tentatively TRBD1 (6 bases). Germline V gene data show CDR1 as MNHNS and CDR2 as SASEGT. This CDR3 has 18 amino acids. V lost 6 bases and J lost 8, with 29 bases in between. In nucleotides, the CDR3 is TGTGCCAGCAGCCCCTCTGGGGGCCTAGGGTGGGAGACGGATGAGCAGTTCTTC. It encodes CASSPSGGLGWETDEQFF.

V usage is TRBV20-1 and J usage is TRBJ1-2; TRBD1 might be the D (5 bases). V dropped 3 bases and J dropped 3 bases, with 14 bases sitting between them. Germline V gives CDR1 DFQATT, CDR2 SNEGSKA (reference sequence). This CDR3 spans 14 amino acids. CDR3 sequence: CSASSPDTHYGYTF. CDR3 sequence (DNA): TGCAGTGCTAGCTCCCCGGACACTCACTATGGCTACACCTTC.

This clonotype was counted only a few times. The chain has TRBV6-2 or TRBV6-3 and TRBJ1-4, with D possibly TRBD1 on 6 matching bases. The CDR3 runs to 14 residues. Per the germline V gene, CDR1 is MNHEY and CDR2 is SVGEGT. V dropped 5 bases and J dropped 5 bases, with 12 bases sitting between them. The CDR3 here is CASSRRGLNEKLFF. The DNA of the CDR3 is TGTGCCAGCAGTCGACGGGGGCTGAATGAAAAACTGTTTTTT.

The chain recombines TRBV5-1 with TRBJ2-5; D remains unclear. Trimming removed 0 bases at V and 6 bases at J, with 12 bases between. CDR1 is SGHRS, CDR2 YFSETQ, per germline. The CDR3 runs 14 residues. The DNA of the CDR3 is TGCGCCAGCAGCTTGGGCGCTGAAGCCCAGACCCAGTACTTC. Encoded protein: CASSLGAEAQTQYF.

Ten or more counts support this clonotype. The chain is built from TRBV18 and TRBJ1-2; 8 bases are shared with TRBD1. The CDR3 is 13 residues long. V dropped 6 bases and J dropped 10; count of bases not matched to a gene: 10. Germline loops: CDR1 KGHSH, CDR2 LQKENI. The CDR3 reads CASSPDRGDAYTF. CDR3 sequence (DNA): TGTGCCAGCTCGCCCGACAGGGGTGACGCCTACACCTTC. The variable domain in full, with the rest retrieved from reference TRBV18 and TRBJ1-2, is NAGVMQNPRHLVRRRGQEARLRCSPMKGHSHVYWYRQLPEEGLKFMVYLQKENIIDESGMPKERFSAEFPKEGPSILRIQQVVRGDSAAYFCASSPDRGDAYTFGSGTRLTVV.

This clonotype was detected many times. V and J are TRBV28 and TRBJ2-3; the match to TRBD2 covers 9 bases. The CDR3 contains 20 residues. Germline loops: CDR1 MDHEN, CDR2 SYDVKM. V trimming: 6 bases; J trimming: 2 bases; junction bases outside the gene matches: 21. The CDR3 DNA sequence: TGTGCCAGCAGCCCCAATCGAGAAGCGGGGGGCCTAAGGATCACAGATACGCAGTATTTT. Its protein product is CASSPNREAGGLRITDTQYF.

The rearrangement joins TRBV14 to TRBJ1-6; tentatively, D is TRBD1 (6 bases). The V and J ends lost 0 bases and 10 bases respectively, with 13 bases between them. The CDR3 is 15 amino acids. CDR1 SGHDN and CDR2 FVKESK come from the germline V gene. CDR3 bases: TGTGCCAGCAGCCAAGACAGGGGTGATTGGTCACCCCTCCACTTT. Its protein product is CASSQDRGDWSPLHF. Full variable domain (missing parts from reference TRBV14 and TRBJ1-6): EAGVTQFPSHSVIEKGQTVTLRCDPISGHDNLYWYRRVMGKEIKFLLHFVKESKQDESGMPNNRFLAERTGGTYSTLKVQPAELEDSGVYFCASSQDRGDWSPLHFGNGTRLTVT.

On this clonotype: A much larger clone lies a single base off, so this may be a read error. J is TRBJ2-1 and V is TRBV7-9; D remains ambiguous. The CDR3 spans 11 residues. Looked up from germline, CDR1 is SEHNR and CDR2 is FQNEAQ (reference sequence). The CDR3, as DNA: TGTGCCAGCGGTAAGGTCAATGGGCAGTTCTTC. Protein sequence: CASGKVNGQFF.

This clonotype was detected a few times. A much larger clone is a single base away; this may be a read error. CDR3 sequence: CASSFQDRGSYDEQFF. CDR3 sequence (DNA): TGTGCCAGCAGTTTTCAGGACAGGGGGTCCTACGATGAGCAGTTCTTC. The rearrangement joins TRBV28 to TRBJ2-1; 10 nucleotides line up with TRBD1. Germline CDR1 is MDHEN and CDR2 is SYDVKM. CDR3 size: 16 residues.

The chain couples TRBV4-3 to TRBJ2-2, with 13 bases that match TRBD2. The CDR3 covers 18 residues. CDR1 and CDR2 from the germline V gene are LGHNA and YSLEER. V was pared by 6 bases and J by 8 bases, with 15 bases of the junction left unmatched. CDR3 sequence reads: CASRRHGGLAGPRGELFF. The CDR3 DNA is TGCGCCAGCAGGCGGCATGGGGGACTAGCGGGGCCCCGGGGGGAGCTGTTTTTT.

The J gene is TRBJ2-1, the V gene TRBV5-1; a possible D gene is TRBD1 (5 bases). Germline V gene data show CDR1 as SGHRS and CDR2 as YFSETQ. This CDR3 has 14 residues. Trimming shortened V by 4 bases and J by 4 bases, and 12 bases separated the two germline ends. The CDR3 nucleotides are TGCGCCAGCAGCCCGGACACTTCATACAATGAGCAGTTCTTC. Amino acid sequence: CASSPDTSYNEQFF.

The V call is TRBV7-3, the J call TRBJ2-5, with 8 bases matching TRBD2. From germline, CDR1 is SGHTA and CDR2 FQGTGA. There are 16 residues in the CDR3. V was pared by 5 bases and J by 5 bases, with 13 bases of the junction left unmatched. This CDR3 reads CASSPGLAGGDETQYF. The DNA of the CDR3 is TGTGCCAGCAGCCCCGGACTAGCAGGAGGGGATGAGACCCAGTACTTC.

The chain couples TRBV28 to TRBJ2-3; either TRBD1 or TRBD2 may supply D (5 bases each). The V end was cut by 7 bases, the J end by 4 bases, with 18 bases between. CDR1 MDHEN and CDR2 SYDVKM come from the germline V gene. The CDR3 has 15 amino acids. The CDR3 DNA is TGTGCCAGCACTCCCCGGGGCTACCGTCCAGATACGCAGTATTTT. Its translation: CASTPRGYRPDTQYF.

This clonotype was counted once. In nucleotides, the CDR3 is TGTGCCAGCAGCGAGACAGGGTGGACTAATGAAAAACTGTTTTTT. This codes for CASSETGWTNEKLFF. The rearrangement links TRBV9 to TRBJ1-4; 7 bases agree with TRBD1. Germline V gene lookup returns CDR1 SGDLS and CDR2 YYNGEE. CDR3 length: 15 residues. V shed 3 bases and J 2 bases; nucleotides not matched to a gene: 4.

This sequence joins TRBV9 and TRBJ2-5, with 8 bases matching TRBD1. The CDR3 consists of 13 residues. CDR1 SGDLS and CDR2 YYNGEE come from the germline V gene. V lost 4 bases, J lost 7 bases, and 6 bases stayed unmatched. CDR3 in DNA: TGTGCCAGCAGCCCTGGACAGGGAGCGACCCAGTACTTC. This sequence encodes CASSPGQGATQYF. Variable domain in full (rest from reference TRBV9 and TRBJ2-5): DSGVTQTPKHLITATGQRVTLRCSPRSGDLSVYWYQQSLDQGLQFLIQYYNGEERAKGNILERFSAQQFPDLHSELNLSSLELGDSALYFCASSPGQGATQYFGPGTRLLVL.

The genes are TRBV30 and TRBJ2-7; D perhaps matches TRBD1 (5 bases). Germline CDR1 and CDR2: GTSNPN and SVGIG (reference sequence). V was cut by 5 bases and J by 2 bases, with 19 bases left in between. This CDR3 has 15 residues. The CDR3 sequence is CAWLGPASLTYEQYF. The CDR3 DNA sequence: TGTGCCTGGTTGGGGCCGGCATCCCTAACCTACGAGCAGTACTTC.